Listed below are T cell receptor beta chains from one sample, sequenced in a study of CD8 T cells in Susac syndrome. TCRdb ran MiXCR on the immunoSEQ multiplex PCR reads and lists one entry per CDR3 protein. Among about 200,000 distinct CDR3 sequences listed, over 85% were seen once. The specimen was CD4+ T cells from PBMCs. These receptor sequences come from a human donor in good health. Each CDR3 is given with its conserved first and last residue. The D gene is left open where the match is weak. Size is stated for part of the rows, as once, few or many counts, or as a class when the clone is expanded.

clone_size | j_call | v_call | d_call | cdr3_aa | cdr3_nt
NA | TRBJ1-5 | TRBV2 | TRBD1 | CASTQGMDQPQHF | TGTGCCAGCACACAGGGGATGGACCAGCCCCAGCATTTT
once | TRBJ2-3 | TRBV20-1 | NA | CSASRRAGGDTQYF | TGCAGTGCTAGCAGAAGGGCGGGTGGGGATACGCAGTATTTT
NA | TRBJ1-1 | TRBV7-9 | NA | CASSPGAGQGSTEAFF | TGTGCCAGCAGCCCGGGGGCAGGGCAGGGGAGCACTGAAGCTTTCTTT
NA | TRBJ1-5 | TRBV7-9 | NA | CASSHLDPRAGRNQPQHF | TGTGCCAGCAGCCATCTCGACCCCAGGGCAGGACGAAATCAGCCCCAGCATTTT
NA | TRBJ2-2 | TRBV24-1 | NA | CATMENTGELFF | TGTGCCACCATGGAGAACACCGGGGAGCTGTTTTTT
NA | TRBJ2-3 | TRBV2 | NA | CASSVVRSSEWNTQYF | TGTGCCAGCAGCGTAGTGAGGAGTTCGGAATGGAATACGCAGTATTTT
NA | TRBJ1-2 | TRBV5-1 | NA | CASSLGGTPDGYTF | TGCGCCAGCAGCCTCGGTGGTACCCCCGATGGCTACACCTTC
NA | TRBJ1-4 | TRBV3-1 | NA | CASSQGVGRKLFF | TGTGCCAGCAGCCAAGGGGTAGGGCGAAAACTGTTTTTT
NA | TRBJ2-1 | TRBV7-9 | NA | CASSTPRRDNEQFF | TGTGCCAGCAGCACCCCACGGAGGGACAATGAGCAGTTCTTC
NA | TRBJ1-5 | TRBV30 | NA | CAWSPVGGGNQPQHF | TGTGCCTGGAGCCCTGTCGGGGGGGGCAATCAGCCCCAGCATTTT
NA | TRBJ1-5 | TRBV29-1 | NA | CSVDGGRGQPQHF | TGCAGCGTTGACGGGGGAAGAGGCCAGCCCCAGCATTTT
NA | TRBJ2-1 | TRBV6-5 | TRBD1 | CASRRGTVDEQFF | TGTGCCAGCAGAAGAGGGACAGTTGATGAGCAGTTCTTC
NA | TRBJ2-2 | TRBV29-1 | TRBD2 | CSVLQAGRELFF | TGCAGCGTTCTCCAAGCGGGAAGGGAGCTGTTTTTT
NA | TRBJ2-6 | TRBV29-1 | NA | CSVVVGFQSGANVLTF | TGCAGCGTTGTCGTTGGTTTCCAGTCTGGGGCCAACGTCCTGACTTTC
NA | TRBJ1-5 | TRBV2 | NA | CASSDANQPQHF | TGTGCCAGCAGTGATGCGAATCAGCCCCAGCATTTT
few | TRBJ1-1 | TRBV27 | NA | CASSLSRSTEAFF | TGTGCCAGCAGTTTATCGCGGTCGACTGAAGCTTTCTTT
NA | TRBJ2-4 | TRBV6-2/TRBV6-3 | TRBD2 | CASGLAGGNNIQYF | TGTGCCAGCGGACTAGCGGGGGGAAATAACATTCAGTACTTC
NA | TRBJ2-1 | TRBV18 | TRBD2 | CASSPPSGTTYNEQFF | TGTGCCAGCTCACCACCAAGCGGGACGACCTACAATGAGCAGTTCTTC
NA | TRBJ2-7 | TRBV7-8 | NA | CASSPNRAPPDEQYF | TGTGCCAGCAGCCCTAACAGGGCCCCACCGGATGAGCAGTACTTC
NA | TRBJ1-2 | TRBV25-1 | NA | CASSENTGYTF | TGTGCCAGCAGTGAAAACACAGGCTACACCTTC
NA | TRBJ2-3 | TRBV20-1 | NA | CSAAVGGRDTQYF | TGCAGTGCCGCCGTAGGGGGGAGGGATACGCAGTATTTT
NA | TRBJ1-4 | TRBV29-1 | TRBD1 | CSAGTANEKLFF | TGCAGCGCCGGGACAGCAAATGAAAAACTGTTTTTT
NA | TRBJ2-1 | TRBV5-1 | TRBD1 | CASSLGQGRSNEQFF | TGCGCCAGCAGCCTGGGACAGGGTCGATCCAATGAGCAGTTCTTC
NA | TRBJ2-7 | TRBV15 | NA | CATSSLGAPAPGEQYF | TGTGCCACCAGCAGCCTGGGGGCGCCGGCTCCGGGCGAGCAGTACTTC
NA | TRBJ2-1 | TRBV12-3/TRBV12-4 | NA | CASSSPPGANEQFF | TGTGCCAGCAGTTCCCCCCCCGGCGCCAATGAGCAGTTCTTC
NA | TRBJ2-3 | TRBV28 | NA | CASRRQPTDTQYF | TGTGCCAGCAGGCGGCAGCCGACAGATACGCAGTATTTT
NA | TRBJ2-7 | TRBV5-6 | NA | CASSYSGSYEQYF | TGTGCCAGCAGCTACTCCGGGAGCTACGAGCAGTACTTC
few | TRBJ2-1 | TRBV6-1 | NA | CATHDSTGYNEQFF | TGTGCCACTCACGACAGTACAGGTTACAATGAGCAGTTCTTC
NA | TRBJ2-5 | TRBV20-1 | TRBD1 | CSAQKKTGGAETQYF | TGCAGTGCTCAGAAGAAGACAGGGGGCGCAGAGACCCAGTACTTC
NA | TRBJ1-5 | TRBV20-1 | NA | CSAREVPGPQHF | TGCAGTGCTAGAGAGGTCCCGGGGCCCCAGCATTTT
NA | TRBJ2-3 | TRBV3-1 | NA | CASSQGGRDTQYF | TGTGCCAGCAGCCAAGGAGGACGGGATACGCAGTATTTT
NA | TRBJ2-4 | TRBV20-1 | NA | CSASTRDLAKNIQYF | TGCAGTGCTAGTACAAGAGACCTAGCCAAAAACATTCAGTACTTC
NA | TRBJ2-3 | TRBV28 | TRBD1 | CASRPPGQGGADTQYF | TGTGCCAGCAGGCCACCGGGACAGGGGGGCGCAGATACGCAGTATTTT
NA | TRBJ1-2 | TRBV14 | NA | CASSPGAVYGYTF | TGTGCCAGCTCGCCGGGGGCGGTATATGGCTACACCTTC
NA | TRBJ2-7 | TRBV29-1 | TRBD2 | CSVQGGVAGEQYF | TGCAGCGTACAGGGAGGGGTAGCGGGGGAGCAGTACTTC
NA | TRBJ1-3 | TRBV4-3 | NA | CASSQDGGEGNTIYF | TGCGCCAGCAGCCAAGATGGTGGAGAAGGAAACACCATATATTTT
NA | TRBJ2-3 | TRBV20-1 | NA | CSASSPPGIVADTQYF | TGCAGTGCTAGCTCCCCCCCTGGAATAGTGGCAGATACGCAGTATTTT
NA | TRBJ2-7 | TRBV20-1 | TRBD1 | CSASGDRYEQYF | TGCAGTGCTAGTGGGGACAGATACGAGCAGTACTTC
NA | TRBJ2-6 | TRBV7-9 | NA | CASSSEQGPGANVLTF | TGTGCCAGCAGCTCGGAACAGGGCCCTGGGGCCAACGTCCTGACTTTC
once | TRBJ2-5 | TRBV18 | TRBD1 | CASSPGQGAFGETQYF | TGTGCCAGCTCACCTGGACAGGGGGCCTTTGGAGAGACCCAGTACTTC
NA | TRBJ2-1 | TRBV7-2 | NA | CASSYRYNEQFF | TGTGCCAGCAGTTACAGGTACAATGAGCAGTTCTTC
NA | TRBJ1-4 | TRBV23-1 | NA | CASSQFNSTDTNEKLFF | TGCGCCAGCAGTCAATTCAACTCGACGGACACAAATGAAAAACTGTTTTTT
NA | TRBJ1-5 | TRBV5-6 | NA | CASSLTGPFNQPQHF | TGTGCCAGCAGCCTTACGGGACCGTTCAATCAGCCCCAGCATTTT
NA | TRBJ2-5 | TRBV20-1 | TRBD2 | CSASSAGGGEETQYF | TGCAGTGCTAGTTCGGCGGGAGGAGGGGAAGAGACCCAGTACTTC
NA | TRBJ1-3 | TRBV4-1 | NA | CASSYVLVGGSSGNTIYF | TGCGCCAGCAGCTATGTCCTGGTAGGGGGGAGCTCTGGAAACACCATATATTTT
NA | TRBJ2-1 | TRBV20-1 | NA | CSAGGGLGRASYNEQFF | TGCAGTGCTGGGGGAGGATTAGGAAGGGCCTCCTACAATGAGCAGTTCTTC
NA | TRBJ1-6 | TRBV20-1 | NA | CSARERKGRNSPLHF | TGCAGTGCTAGAGAGAGAAAGGGACGGAATTCACCCCTCCACTTT
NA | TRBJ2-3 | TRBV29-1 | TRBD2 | CSVDVAGARTDTQYF | TGCAGCGTTGACGTAGCGGGAGCCCGCACAGATACGCAGTATTTT
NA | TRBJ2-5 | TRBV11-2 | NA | CASSPVMETQYF | TGTGCCAGCAGCCCGGTTATGGAGACCCAGTACTTC
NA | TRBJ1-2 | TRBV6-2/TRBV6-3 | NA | CASGRYGYTF | TGTGCCAGCGGGAGATATGGCTACACCTTC
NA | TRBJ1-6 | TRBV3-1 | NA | CASSQDIQALHF | TGTGCCAGCAGCCAAGACATCCAGGCCCTCCACTTT
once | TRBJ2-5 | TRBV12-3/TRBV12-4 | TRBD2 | CASSPLAAPSRTQYF | TGTGCCAGCAGTCCTCTAGCGGCCCCTTCACGAACCCAGTACTTC
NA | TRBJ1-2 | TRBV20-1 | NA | CSSPRGGPYGYTF | TGCAGCTCCCCCCGAGGGGGGCCCTATGGCTACACCTTC
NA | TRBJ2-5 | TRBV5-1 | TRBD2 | CASSGTSGPQETQYF | TGCGCCAGCAGCGGGACTAGCGGCCCTCAAGAGACCCAGTACTTC
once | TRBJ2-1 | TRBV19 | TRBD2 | CASSADLAGVGYNEQFF | TGTGCCAGTAGTGCGGACCTAGCGGGCGTGGGCTACAATGAGCAGTTCTTC
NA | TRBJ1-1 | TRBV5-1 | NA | CASSLGVSGAFF | TGCGCCAGCAGCTTGGGAGTGAGCGGGGCTTTCTTT
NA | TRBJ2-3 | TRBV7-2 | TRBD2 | CASSLAGALAGKVGVVDTQYF | TGTGCCAGCAGCTTAGCTGGTGCACTAGCGGGGAAGGTCGGTGTGGTAGATACGCAGTATTTT
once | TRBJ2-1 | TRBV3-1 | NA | CASSPWVQGTYNEQFF | TGTGCCAGCAGCCCTTGGGTGCAGGGAACCTACAATGAGCAGTTCTTC
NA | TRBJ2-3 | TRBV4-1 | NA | CASSQAGVPDTQYF | TGCGCCAGCAGCCAAGCGGGAGTTCCAGATACGCAGTATTTT